The 30 T cell receptor beta chains given below trace back to one sample, sequenced in a study of shared clonotypes between healthy human individuals. Produced via immunoSEQ multiplex PCR; TCRdb's table is partial and in-frame only. Found here are about 2.4 million clones, around nine tenths of them singletons; the top ten hold over 0.12%. Sequencing was carried out using naive CD4+ T cells sorted from blood. Subset described: CD45RA+ positively selected. Receptors originate from a man aged 18 to 29 in good health.

This chain joins TRBV4-3 and TRBJ2-3; D call uncertain. The CDR3 spans 15 residues. Per germline, CDR1 LGHNA and CDR2 YSLEER. Between the trimmed V and J ends, which lost 5 bases and 2 bases, there was a span of 14 bases. DNA of the CDR3: TGCGCCAGCAGCTCTATCCTCGCAGTCACAGATACGCAGTATTTT. It encodes CASSSILAVTDTQYF.

V is TRBV9 and J is TRBJ2-5; D remains unclear. V lost 0 bases, J lost 0 bases, and 12 bases lay in between. In germline, CDR1 is SGDLS, CDR2 YYNGEE. The CDR3 contains 16 residues. The CDR3 protein is CASSVGGSWDQETQYF. DNA for the CDR3: TGTGCCAGCAGCGTAGGGGGATCGTGGGACCAAGAGACCCAGTACTTC. The whole variable domain, filled in from reference TRBV9 and TRBJ2-5, reads DSGVTQTPKHLITATGQRVTLRCSPRSGDLSVYWYQQSLDQGLQFLIQYYNGEERAKGNILERFSAQQFPDLHSELNLSSLELGDSALYFCASSVGGSWDQETQYFGPGTRLLVL.

The chain carries TRBV6-1 and TRBJ2-7; the match to TRBD1 covers 7 bases. CDR1 is MNHNS and CDR2 is SASEGT in the germline V gene. The CDR3 is 16 amino acids. With 1 base clipped from V and 0 bases from J, the junction kept 6 bases outside the gene matches. CDR3 in amino acids: CASSEVGQLSSYEQYF. As DNA, the CDR3 is TGTGCCAGCAGTGAAGTGGGACAGTTAAGCTCCTACGAGCAGTACTTC.

V and J are TRBV9 and TRBJ1-5; D gene uncertain. The CDR3 consists of 14 residues. Germline lookup yields CDR1 SGDLS and CDR2 YYNGEE. Deletions cut 0 bases from V and 2 bases from J, with 6 bases between. This CDR3 is CASSVDNGNQPQHF. The CDR3 coding sequence is TGTGCCAGCAGCGTAGATAATGGCAATCAGCCCCAGCATTTT.

The CDR3 spells CASGGTVGTQYF. For the CDR3, the DNA is TGTGCCAGCGGGGGGACAGTAGGGACCCAGTACTTC. The chain has TRBV2 and TRBJ2-5, with a tentative D call TRBD1 (7 bases). Looked up from germline, CDR1 is SNHLY and CDR2 is FYNNEI. The CDR3 is made up of 12 amino acids. With 8 bases removed from V and 7 bases from J, the gap between germline ends came to 14 bases.

The chain recombines TRBV10-3 with TRBJ1-1; 10 bases are shared with TRBD1. Germline V gives CDR1 ENHRY, CDR2 SYGVKD. V lost 11 bases, J lost 5 bases, and 14 bases stayed unmatched. The length of the CDR3 is 15 residues. Written as DNA, the CDR3 is TGTGCCCCGACAGGGGGCTTTTTGCAACGGACTGAAGCTTTCTTT. Translation: CAPTGGFLQRTEAFF.

This sequence joins TRBV9 and TRBJ1-6; the D is unclear. The germline CDR1 and CDR2 sequences are SGDLS and YYNGEE. The V end was cut by 3 bases, the J end by 7 bases, with 8 bases between. CDR3 length equals 13 residues. CDR3 protein: CASSAWENSPLHF. The CDR3 nucleotides are TGTGCCAGCAGCGCCTGGGAGAATTCACCCCTCCACTTT.

This clone was counted a single time. V and J are TRBV7-2 and TRBJ1-5, with 11 positions matching TRBD1. Per the germline V gene, CDR1 is SGHTA and CDR2 is FQGNSA. The CDR3 has 15 residues. Trimming cost V 8 bases and J 4 bases; bases outside gene matches: 7. CDR3 amino acids: CASRDRGFQNQPQHF. The CDR3 DNA sequence: TGTGCCAGCCGGGACAGGGGGTTCCAAAATCAGCCCCAGCATTTT.

The gene calls are TRBV27 and TRBJ2-5, with D perhaps matching TRBD1 (6 bases). CDR3 length: 14 residues. Trimming removed 5 bases from V and 5 bases from J, with 15 bases in between. Per the germline V gene, CDR1 is MNHEY and CDR2 is SMNVEV (reference sequence). In DNA form, the CDR3 reads TGTGCCAGCAGTACCCGGACAGCTCGCGAGACCCAGTACTTC. Translated: CASSTRTARETQYF.

This chain uses TRBV7-6 with TRBJ2-4; 9 nucleotides agree with TRBD1. CDR1 and CDR2 (germline): SGHVS, FNYEAQ. The CDR3 has 18 amino acids. The V and J ends lost 0 bases and 0 bases, in that order; junction bases with no gene match: 6. CDR3 sequence (DNA): TGTGCCAGCAGCTTAGCCCGGACAGGGGAATTAGCCAAAAACATTCAGTACTTC. It encodes CASSLARTGELAKNIQYF.

The chain recombines TRBV18 with TRBJ1-5, with 7 bases aligning to TRBD1. The CDR3 runs 17 residues. Germline loops: CDR1 KGHSH, CDR2 LQKENI. J lost 0 bases, V lost 0 bases, and 5 bases had no gene match. CDR3 in DNA: TGTGCCAGCTCACCACCTCCGGGACAGCTTAGCAATCAGCCCCAGCATTTT. Its translation: CASSPPPGQLSNQPQHF.

The gene calls are TRBV5-1 and TRBJ2-7, with D possibly being TRBD2 (5 bases). Germline V gene data show CDR1 as SGHRS and CDR2 as YFSETQ. V was cut by 8 bases and J by 3 bases, with 12 bases left in between. The CDR3 covers 12 residues. This CDR3 is CARTTVFYEQYF. The DNA of the CDR3 is TGCGCCAGGACTACAGTCTTCTACGAGCAGTACTTC.

V gene TRBV2 combines with J gene TRBJ2-1, with a possible D match to TRBD1 (6 bases). In germline, CDR1 is SNHLY, CDR2 FYNNEI. There are 13 residues in the CDR3. With 6 bases removed from V and 7 bases from J, the gap between germline ends came to 13 bases. As DNA, the CDR3 is TGTGCCAGCAGGACGGACAGTATTAATGAGCAGTTCTTC. It encodes CASRTDSINEQFF. Full variable domain (remainder filled in from reference TRBV2 and TRBJ2-1): EPEVTQTPSHQVTQMGQEVILRCVPISNHLYFYWYRQILGQKVEFLVSFYNNEISEKSEIFDDQFSVERPDGSNFTLKIRSTKLEDSAMYFCASRTDSINEQFFGPGTRLTVL.

The table lists this clone with a few counts. The V gene is TRBV27, the J gene TRBJ2-7; 12 bases match TRBD2. The J segment lost 9 bases and the V segment lost 6 bases, leaving 21 bases of the junction unmatched. This CDR3 has 18 amino acids. Germline CDR1 MNHEY, CDR2 SMNVEV (reference sequence). The CDR3 DNA reads TGTGCCAGCAGATCGGTGGGACTAGCGGGCGACTCTACCCTTGGGCAGTACTTC. Encoded protein: CASRSVGLAGDSTLGQYF.

This chain joins TRBV18 and TRBJ2-5; D gene unclear. The germline V gene has CDR1 KGHSH and CDR2 LQKENI. The CDR3 has 14 amino acids. V lost 7 bases and J 2 bases, leaving 14 bases between the germline ends. The CDR3 coding sequence is TGTGCCAGCTTCCCTTATGGACCTCAAGAGACCCAGTACTTC. This gives the protein CASFPYGPQETQYF.

The rearrangement joins TRBV6-6 to TRBJ1-1, with TRBD1 matching 9 bases. Trimming cost V 4 bases and J 5 bases; bases outside gene matches: 8. Germline V gives CDR1 MNHNY, CDR2 SVGAGI (reference sequence). The CDR3 contains 15 residues. The CDR3 sequence: CASSSLIDRGTEAFF. As DNA, the CDR3 is TGTGCCAGCAGTTCGCTAATAGACAGGGGGACTGAAGCTTTCTTT.

Note on this clone: In the same sample, other DNA sequences code for this CDR3. This chain uses TRBV10-3 with TRBJ1-1, with D uncertain. This CDR3 is 11 amino acids long. Trimming left V 2 bases short and J 11 bases short, with 9 bases between. Per the germline V gene, CDR1 is ENHRY and CDR2 is SYGVKD. The CDR3 DNA follows: TGTGCCATCAGTGAGAGCACGGCGGCTTTCTTT. As protein: CAISESTAAFF.

This clone was counted once. The chain combines TRBV18 with TRBJ1-3, with a possible D match to TRBD1 (5 bases). V lost 4 bases and J lost 4, with 20 bases in between. The length of the CDR3 is 17 residues. Germline V gives CDR1 KGHSH, CDR2 LQKENI. CDR3 bases: TGTGCCAGCTCACAACTCGCCCAAGCGGGGACCGGAAACACCATATATTTT. As protein: CASSQLAQAGTGNTIYF.

For this clone: This same CDR3 is encoded by further DNA sequences in the sample. Here the CDR3 DNA reads TGTGCCAGCAGCGTAGGGCAGGGAGGGACTAATGAAAAACTGTTTTTT. Translated, it gives CASSVGQGGTNEKLFF. The chain carries TRBV9 and TRBJ1-4, with D perhaps TRBD1 (5 bases). Deletions cut 0 bases from V and 2 bases from J, with 11 bases between. This CDR3 is built from 16 residues. The germline V gene has CDR1 SGDLS and CDR2 YYNGEE. Combining the CDR3 with reference TRBV9 and TRBJ1-4 gives the whole variable domain DSGVTQTPKHLITATGQRVTLRCSPRSGDLSVYWYQQSLDQGLQFLIQYYNGEERAKGNILERFSAQQFPDLHSELNLSSLELGDSALYFCASSVGQGGTNEKLFFGSGTQLSVL.

V usage is TRBV30 and J usage is TRBJ2-7, with a possible D match to TRBD1 (5 bases). V lost 0 bases and J 4 bases, leaving 7 bases between the germline ends. The CDR3 runs to 12 residues. The V gene's germline CDR1 is GTSNPN and CDR2 SVGIG (reference sequence). The CDR3, as DNA: TGTGCCTGGAGTGTAGGGGCTTACGAGCAGTACTTC. It codes for CAWSVGAYEQYF.

This chain joins TRBV5-6 and TRBJ2-7; the D gene is possibly TRBD2 (5 bases). V shed 4 bases and J shed 7 bases, with 15 bases lying between them. The CDR3 length is 13 residues. Germline CDR1 and CDR2: SGHDT and YYEEEE. The CDR3 loop is CASSTGEGREQYF. CDR3 in DNA: TGTGCCAGCAGCACCGGAGAGGGTCGGGAGCAGTACTTC.

This rearrangement joins TRBV7-9 to TRBJ2-2, with D possibly called TRBD1 or TRBD2 (5 bases each). Per the germline V gene, CDR1 is SEHNR and CDR2 is FQNEAQ (reference sequence). The CDR3 is 15 residues long. V lost 2 bases to trimming and J lost 6 bases, with 13 bases between them. The CDR3 spells CASSLTGTVAGELFF. The CDR3 DNA follows: TGTGCCAGCAGCTTAACGGGGACGGTGGCCGGGGAGCTGTTTTTT.

V and J are TRBV6-5 and TRBJ1-2, with D uncertain. V was cut by 0 bases and J by 8 bases, with 16 bases left in between. Germline assignment: CDR1 MNHEY and CDR2 SVGAGI. The CDR3 is 15 amino acids. The CDR3 reads CASSYSRIPAEGYTF. The CDR3 nucleotides read TGTGCCAGCAGTTACTCGAGAATTCCCGCAGAGGGCTACACCTTC.

This CDR3 is CASSFFTSGANVLTF. Written as DNA, the CDR3 is TGTGCCAGCAGTTTTTTTACCTCTGGGGCCAACGTCCTGACTTTC. This sequence joins TRBV6-5 and TRBJ2-6; D is unclear. Germline CDR1 reads MNHEY; CDR2 reads SVGAGI. V was cut by 4 bases and J by 0 bases, with 7 bases left in between. There are 15 residues in the CDR3.

The chain links TRBV4-2 to TRBJ2-5, with 9 nucleotides matching TRBD2. In germline, CDR1 is LGHNA, CDR2 YNFKEQ. The CDR3 sequence is 16 residues long. Trimming cost V 0 bases and J 5 bases; bases outside gene matches: 7. CDR3 DNA sequence: TGTGCCAGCAGCCAAGAGGGTAGCGGGAGTCCGGAGACCCAGTACTTC. Amino acid sequence: CASSQEGSGSPETQYF.

The chain recombines TRBV27 with TRBJ1-2; 10 bases line up with TRBD1. CDR1 MNHEY and CDR2 SMNVEV come from the germline V gene (reference sequence). The CDR3 spans 14 residues. Trimming at V came to 8 bases and at J to 0 bases, leaving 3 bases not matched to a gene. The CDR3, as DNA: TGTGCCAGCGCGGGACAGGGGTCTAACTATGGCTACACCTTC. Its protein is CASAGQGSNYGYTF.

This clone was seen just once. The chain links TRBV5-1 to TRBJ2-2; D perhaps matches TRBD2 (6 bases). The CDR3 contains 16 residues. The V and J ends lost 4 bases and 5 bases respectively, with 18 bases between them. Germline V gives CDR1 SGHRS, CDR2 YFSETQ. The CDR3 bases are TGCGCCAGCAGCCCTATGGCGGGGACTGGGACCGGGGAGCTGTTTTTT. Its protein product is CASSPMAGTGTGELFF.

J is TRBJ2-1 and V is TRBV4-3; a weak D match, TRBD2 (6 bases). The V gene lost 0 bases and the J gene lost 3 bases, with 9 bases spanning the gap. The CDR3 has 15 residues. Looked up from germline, CDR1 is LGHNA and CDR2 is YSLEER. CDR3 residues: CASSQERLVYNEQFF. In nucleotides, the CDR3 is TGCGCCAGCAGCCAAGAGAGACTAGTCTACAATGAGCAGTTCTTC.

Of note for this clone: The sample carries other DNA sequences with the same CDR3. The chain combines TRBV9 with TRBJ2-2, with 10 nucleotides matching TRBD1. The CDR3 extends over 15 amino acids. CDR1 and CDR2 (germline): SGDLS, YYNGEE. J gave up 4 bases and V 3 bases, and 3 bases lay outside the gene matches. The CDR3 bases are TGTGCCAGCAGCGGACAGGGGGCTGGCACCGGGGAGCTGTTTTTT. It is translated as CASSGQGAGTGELFF.

The genes are TRBV7-8 and TRBJ2-7; D remains ambiguous. Germline V gene lookup returns CDR1 SGHVS and CDR2 FQNEAQ. The V and J ends lost 1 base and 6 bases respectively, with 10 bases between them. The CDR3 runs 13 residues. The CDR3 sequence is CASSLVEQIEQYF. DNA of the CDR3: TGTGCCAGCAGCTTAGTCGAACAGATCGAGCAGTACTTC.